Given below is one T cell receptor (beta chain) in context. This receptor's antigen is unknown. Per-base quality was not reported, and no clone a single base away is much larger than it. All of the isolated RNA was reverse transcribed with the High Capacity cDNA Reverse Transcription Kit, so expressed TCRB transcripts were sequenced. Deep immunoSEQ sequencing was performed on naive, central memory and regulatory T cell samples, with an average of roughly 3.6 million total reads per sample. Sorted cells were lysed in RLT buffer and RNA was extracted with DNase-treated RNeasy Micro or Mini kits, depending on cell number. Each cell subset was processed on its own to prevent cross-contamination, while patient and healthy donor samples were processed together. The immunoSEQ multiplex PCR was used to amplify TCRB sequences from cDNA, yielding 87-bp fragments that span the CDR3 region. Sequencing of the amplicons was done on the Illumina HiSeq platform. For the original study's pipeline: PCR bias was computationally corrected using synthetic template baselines, reads within Hamming distance 2 were collapsed, and singletons that could not be merged were discarded. Reads were aligned against IMGT to assign V, D and J genes, CDR3 length and insertions or deletions at six rearrangement sites. Clonotype counts were normalized to sorted cell number within each subset before computing true diversity and Gini coefficients with the tcR R package. The overlap coefficient, calculated on TCRB nucleotide sequences, was used to quantify repertoire sharing. Drawn from immuneACCESS, this table holds only the in-frame rearrangements with V and J called that TCRdb kept. Clones are partly lost; checked studies trace under half to an unresolved V gene and leave the rest unexplained. V and J calls and clone size are as listed in that table; D and trimming were resolved from the DNA. The sample has 160,000 or so clones on record, 8% to 9.5% of them singletons. Together, the top ten hold approximately 0.54% of the sample.

The CDR3 contains 19 residues, cysteine and phenylalanine counted. The only DNA kept is the CDR3, 57 bases in frame from the first base. As encoded in the germline V gene, CDR1 is KGHSH while CDR2 is LQKENI. After removal of 6 bases from V and 0 bases from J, the junction retains 14 bases not matched to a gene. A single peripheral blood draw of about 116 mL on average was collected from each donor into heparinised tubes. Naive, central memory, regulatory and stem cell-like memory CD4+ T cells were sorted on a BD FACSAria II using a panel including CD45RO, CCR7, CD25, CD127, CD95 and CD27. A purity above 95% was achieved for all sorted populations. PBMCs were separated immediately by Lymphoprep density gradient centrifugation and were stained directly, without being cultured. So that batch effects would be minimized, each experiment stained and sorted samples in pairs, pairing one healthy donor with one patient.

This sample was included in a study of beta chain features in type 1 diabetes (dated by TCRdb to 2017 to 2018). Context from the whole study: No differences in mean age, gender distribution, total cell number or subset yield were found between patients and healthy donors. A total of about 100 million sorted cells were examined across all samples, and RNA yield correlated strongly with the number of cells per subset. In the study, TCRB repertoires of sorted circulating CD4+ T cell subsets from recently diagnosed type 1 diabetes patients were compared with those of matched healthy donors. Regulatory and stem cell-like memory subsets were obtained from only 8 patients and roughly 8 healthy donors, while naive and central memory subsets were obtained from all 30 or so donors.

What the authors observed across the whole study: Because cDNA was sequenced instead of genomic DNA, highly expressing activated cells could be over-represented, though the groups showed no difference in activation or CD3 levels. At VDJ recombination sites, type 1 diabetes patients had fewer insertions and more deleted nucleotides, which implies abnormalities in thymic rearrangement. In all four CD4+ subsets, TCRB CDR3 length was moderately but significantly shorter in type 1 diabetes patients. HLA sub-analyses involved small numbers of individuals, so any influence of HLA type on TCRB rearrangement remained unresolved. Naive, central memory and regulatory TCRB repertoires appeared to be more alike among patients than among healthy donors. PCR might favor shorter templates, but patient and control samples were amplified and corrected together, so any skew would affect both groups equally.

Sequencing was performed on central memory CD4+ T cells from blood. This receptor chain uses TRBV18 and TRBJ2-7; 13 middle bases align to TRBD2. This clonotype originated in a woman in her late teens or twenties with type 1 diabetes. The DNA sequence reads TGTGCCAGCTCCCCAAATACCGGGACTAGCGGGACGAGCTCCTACGAGCAGTACTTC. It specifies CASSPNTGTSGTSSYEQYF.